The T cell receptor beta chain under discussion was sequenced for a study of T cell repertoires in cytomegalovirus infection. This clonotype was counted only a few times. Its cognate antigen is unknown. Via MiXCR, TCRdb re-called the reads, giving one row per CDR3 protein. The sample lists 450,000 to 550,000 distinct CDR3 sequences, 40% to 50% occurring once. The specimen was cultured PBMCs, collected from culture after CMV antigen stimulation. The source is a human donor in good health (CMV status not recorded). Some clones in this sample may be carry-over from other donors' samples.

The DNA for the CDR3 is TGTGCCAGCAGCTTAGAGTGGGCCCTGGGGGCTTTCTTT. Protein sequence: CASSLEWALGAFF. This chain connects TRBV7-2 to TRBJ1-1; D call uncertain. Germline-derived CDR1 and CDR2 are SGHTA and FQGNSA. CDR3 length equals 13 residues. V was clipped by 1 base and J by 11 bases, with 14 bases between them.